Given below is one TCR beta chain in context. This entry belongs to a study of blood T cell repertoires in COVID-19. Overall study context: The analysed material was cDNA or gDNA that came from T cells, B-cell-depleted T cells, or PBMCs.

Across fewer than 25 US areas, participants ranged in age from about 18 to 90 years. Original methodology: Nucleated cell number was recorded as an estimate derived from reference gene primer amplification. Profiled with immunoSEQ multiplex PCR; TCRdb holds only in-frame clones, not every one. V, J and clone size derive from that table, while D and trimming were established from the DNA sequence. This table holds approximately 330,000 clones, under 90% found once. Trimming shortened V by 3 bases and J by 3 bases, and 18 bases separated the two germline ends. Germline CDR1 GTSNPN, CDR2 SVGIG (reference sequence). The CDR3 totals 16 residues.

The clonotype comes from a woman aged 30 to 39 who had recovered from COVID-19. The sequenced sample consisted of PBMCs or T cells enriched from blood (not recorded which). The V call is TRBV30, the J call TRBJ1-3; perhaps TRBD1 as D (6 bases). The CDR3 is CAWRAMDRGSGNTIYF. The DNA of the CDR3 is TGTGCCTGGAGGGCTATGGACAGAGGGAGTGGAAACACCATATATTTT.